One and the same sample provided the 9 T cell receptor beta chains below, sequenced in a study of T cells in narcolepsy. Repertoires were generated with immunoSEQ multiplex PCR, while TCRdb's copy carries only in-frame clones and drops some. The table includes 30,000 or so clones, over 70% detected once. Sequencing was performed on memory (CD45RA-) CD4+ T cells from blood. The receptor set was obtained from a human donor in good health.

The rearrangement uses TRBV2 and TRBJ2-2; D remains unclear. CDR1 is SNHLY, CDR2 FYNNEI, per germline. The CDR3 contains 14 residues. V was cut by 6 bases and J by 1 base, with 9 bases left in between. The CDR3 DNA follows: TGTGCCAGCAGCCCAGCCAAGAACACCGGGGAGCTGTTTTTT. Amino acids: CASSPAKNTGELFF.

As concerns this clone: Other DNA sequences of this sample code for an identical CDR3. J is TRBJ2-2 and V is TRBV6-1; 7 bases are shared with TRBD2. Germline V lookup: CDR1 MNHNS, CDR2 SASEGT. V gave up 8 bases and J gave up 6 bases; unmatched junction bases: 9. This CDR3 has 14 residues. The CDR3 loop reads CASRREAGAGELFF. The CDR3 region has the DNA TGTGCCAGCCGGCGCGAGGCGGGGGCCGGGGAGCTGTTTTTT.

V gene TRBV6-1 combines with J gene TRBJ1-3; 7 bases are shared with TRBD1. Trimming cost V 3 bases and J 8 bases; bases outside gene matches: 4. This CDR3 contains 13 residues. CDR1 and CDR2 (germline): MNHNS, SASEGT. The CDR3 loop is CASSETGMDTIYF. Here the CDR3 DNA reads TGTGCCAGCAGTGAGACAGGGATGGACACCATATATTTT.

The CDR3 DNA is TGTGCCAGCAGCTTAGGAGGCCGCTCAAGGGGCTACGAGCAGTACTTC. As protein: CASSLGGRSRGYEQYF. The chain links TRBV11-3 to TRBJ2-7, with D possibly matching TRBD1 (5 bases). Trimming shortened V by 1 base and J by 3 bases, and 16 bases separated the two germline ends. The CDR3 length is 16 residues. In germline, CDR1 is SGHNT, CDR2 YENEEA.

A single count supports this clone. The V and J genes are TRBV5-5 and TRBJ2-1; D uncertain. The CDR3 is 15 amino acids. Trimming cost V 0 bases and J 7 bases, with 14 bases left between them. CDR1 SGHKS and CDR2 YYEKEE come from the germline V gene (reference sequence). The CDR3 bases are TGTGCCAGCAGCTTGGCCGCCCACCCGGATAATGAGCAGTTCTTC. Protein sequence: CASSLAAHPDNEQFF.

V gene TRBV12-5 combines with J gene TRBJ2-3, with TRBD2 as a possible D gene (5 bases). Germline lookup yields CDR1 LGHNT and CDR2 FRNRAP. The CDR3 runs to 17 residues. The V and J ends lost 0 bases and 3 bases respectively, with 16 bases between them. The CDR3 nucleotides are TGTGCTAGTGGTTTGGTACAAGACTATATGAGAACAGATACGCAGTATTTT. Protein product: CASGLVQDYMRTDTQYF.

The rearrangement joins TRBV7-6 to TRBJ2-6, with a tentative D call TRBD2 (5 bases). The length of the CDR3 is 17 residues. V shed 0 bases and J shed 0 bases, with 9 bases lying between them. CDR1 is SGHVS, CDR2 FNYEAQ, per germline. The CDR3 loop is CASSLAPGNSGANVLTF. CDR3 nucleotide sequence: TGTGCCAGCAGCTTAGCACCGGGGAACTCTGGGGCCAACGTCCTGACTTTC.

The chain is built from TRBV11-2 and TRBJ2-7; 8 nucleotides agree with TRBD2. CDR3 length: 14 amino acids. V dropped 6 bases and J dropped 4; count of bases not matched to a gene: 8. Germline-derived CDR1 and CDR2 are SGHAT and FQNNGV. For the CDR3, the DNA is TGTGCCAGCAGAGGGACTAGAGGAAGGTACGAGCAGTACTTC. Residues: CASRGTRGRYEQYF. The whole variable domain, filled in from reference TRBV11-2 and TRBJ2-7, reads EAGVAQSPRYKIIEKRQSVAFWCNPISGHATLYWYQQILGQGPKLLIQFQNNGVVDDSQLPKDRFSAERLKGVDSTLKIQPAKLEDSAVYLCASRGTRGRYEQYFGPGTRLTVT.

This clone was seen a single time. The chain carries TRBV19 and TRBJ1-5; 7 positions match TRBD1. The CDR3 runs 14 residues. Germline V CDR1 and CDR2: LNHDA, SQIVND (reference sequence). With 6 bases clipped from V and 9 bases from J, the junction kept 11 bases outside the gene matches. The DNA of the CDR3 is TGTGCCAGTAGGACTACAGGGGACCACGGGCCCCAGCATTTT. It encodes CASRTTGDHGPQHF. The full variable domain, with the rest looked up from reference TRBV19 and TRBJ1-5, is DGGITQSPKYLFRKEGQNVTLSCEQNLNHDAMYWYRQDPGQGLRLIYYSQIVNDFQKGDIAEGYSVSREKKESFPLTVTSAQKNPTAFYLCASRTTGDHGPQHFGDGTRLSIL.